This T cell receptor beta chain was obtained from a study of shared T cell receptors in the human thymus. The CDR3 is made up of 18 amino acids. From germline, CDR1 is MNHEY and CDR2 SMNVEV (reference sequence). With 5 bases removed from V and 4 bases from J, the gap between germline ends came to 26 bases. Produced via immunoSEQ multiplex PCR; TCRdb's table is partial and in-frame only. The sample has over 350,000 clones; about 95% are singletons. This sequence joins TRBV27 and TRBJ1-2; D ambiguous. This receptor was taken from a human donor. The material sequenced was thymocytes. The CDR3 here is CASSPLLSLGPPGYGYTF. DNA for the CDR3: TGTGCCAGCAGTCCACTACTGTCATTAGGGCCCCCCGGCTATGGCTACACCTTC.